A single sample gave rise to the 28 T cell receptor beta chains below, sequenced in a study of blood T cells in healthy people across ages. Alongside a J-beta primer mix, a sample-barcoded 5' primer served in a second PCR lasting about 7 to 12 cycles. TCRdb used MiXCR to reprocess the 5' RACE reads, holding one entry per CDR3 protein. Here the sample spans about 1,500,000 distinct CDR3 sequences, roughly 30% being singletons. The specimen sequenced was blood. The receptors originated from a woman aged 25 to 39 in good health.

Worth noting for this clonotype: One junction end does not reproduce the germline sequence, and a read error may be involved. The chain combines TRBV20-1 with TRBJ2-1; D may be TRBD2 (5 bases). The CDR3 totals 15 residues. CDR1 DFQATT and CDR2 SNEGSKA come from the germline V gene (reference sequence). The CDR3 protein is CSALTGHRGNNEQVF. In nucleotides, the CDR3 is TGCAGTGCTCTAACCGGGCACAGAGGGAACAATGAGCAGGTCTTC.

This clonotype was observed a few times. The CDR3 nucleotides read TGCAGTGCTAGAGTTTGGGACGCATCGGAGACCCAGTACTTC. Translating it yields CSARVWDASETQYF. The V call is TRBV20-1, the J call TRBJ2-5, with D possibly called TRBD1 or TRBD2 (5 bases each). The CDR3 sequence is 14 residues long. Looked up from germline, CDR1 is DFQATT and CDR2 is SNEGSKA (reference sequence). V gave up 1 base and J gave up 5 bases, with 14 bases separating them.

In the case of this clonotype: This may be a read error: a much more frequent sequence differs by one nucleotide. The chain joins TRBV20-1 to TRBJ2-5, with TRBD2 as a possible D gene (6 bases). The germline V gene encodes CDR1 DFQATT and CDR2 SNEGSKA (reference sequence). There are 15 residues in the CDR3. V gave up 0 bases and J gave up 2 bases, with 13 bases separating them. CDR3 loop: CSARDGGGKQETQYF. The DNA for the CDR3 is TGCAGTGCTAGAGATGGTGGCGGGAAGCAAGAGACCCAGTACTTC.

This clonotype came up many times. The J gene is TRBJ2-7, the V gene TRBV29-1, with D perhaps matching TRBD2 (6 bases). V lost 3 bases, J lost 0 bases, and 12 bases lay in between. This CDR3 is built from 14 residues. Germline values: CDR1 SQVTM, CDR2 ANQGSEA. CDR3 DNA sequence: TGCAGCGTTGAGACAACGGGGGACTCCTACGAGCAGTACTTC. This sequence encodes CSVETTGDSYEQYF.

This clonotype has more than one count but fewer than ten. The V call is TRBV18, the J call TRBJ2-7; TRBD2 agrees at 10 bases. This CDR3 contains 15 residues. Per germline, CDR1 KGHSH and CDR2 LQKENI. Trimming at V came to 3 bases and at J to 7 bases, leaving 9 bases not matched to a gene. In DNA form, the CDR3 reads TGTGCCAGCTCACCCTCGGCTAGCGGGAGTGGGGAGCAGTACTTC. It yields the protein CASSPSASGSGEQYF.

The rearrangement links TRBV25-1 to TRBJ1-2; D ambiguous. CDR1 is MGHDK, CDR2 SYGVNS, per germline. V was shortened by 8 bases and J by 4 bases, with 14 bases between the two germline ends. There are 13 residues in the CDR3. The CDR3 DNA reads TGTGCCAGCTCCGAGGCAGCTGGCTATGGCTACACCTTC. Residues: CASSEAAGYGYTF.

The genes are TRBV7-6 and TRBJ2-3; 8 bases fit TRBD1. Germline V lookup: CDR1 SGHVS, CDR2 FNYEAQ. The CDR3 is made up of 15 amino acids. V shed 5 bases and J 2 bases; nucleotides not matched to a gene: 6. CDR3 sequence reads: CASSPDRGYTDTQYF. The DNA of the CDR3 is TGTGCCAGCAGCCCCGACAGGGGTTACACAGATACGCAGTATTTT.

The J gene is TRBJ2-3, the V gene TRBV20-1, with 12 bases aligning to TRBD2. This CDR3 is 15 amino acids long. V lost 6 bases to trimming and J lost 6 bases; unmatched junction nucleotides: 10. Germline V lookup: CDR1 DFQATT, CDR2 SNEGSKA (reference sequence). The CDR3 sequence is CSARGLAGGMDTQYF. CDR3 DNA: TGCAGTGCCAGGGGTCTAGCGGGAGGGATGGATACGCAGTATTTT.

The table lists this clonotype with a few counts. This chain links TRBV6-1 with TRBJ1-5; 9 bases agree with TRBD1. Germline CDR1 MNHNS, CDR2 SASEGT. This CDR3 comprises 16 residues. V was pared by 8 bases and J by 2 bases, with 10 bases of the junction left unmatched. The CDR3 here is CASGAGTGKGNQPQHF. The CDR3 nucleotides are TGTGCCAGCGGTGCCGGGACAGGGAAAGGCAATCAGCCCCAGCATTTT.

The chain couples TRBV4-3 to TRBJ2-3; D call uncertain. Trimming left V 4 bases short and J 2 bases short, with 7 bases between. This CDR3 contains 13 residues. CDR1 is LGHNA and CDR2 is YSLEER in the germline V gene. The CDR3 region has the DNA TGCGCCAGCAGCCCGAGACACACAGATACGCAGTATTTT. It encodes CASSPRHTDTQYF.

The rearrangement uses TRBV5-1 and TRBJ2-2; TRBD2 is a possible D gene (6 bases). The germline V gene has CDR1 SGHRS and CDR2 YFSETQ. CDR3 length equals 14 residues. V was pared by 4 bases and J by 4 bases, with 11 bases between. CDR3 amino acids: CASSIAGSTGELFF. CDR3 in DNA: TGCGCCAGCAGCATCGCGGGAAGCACCGGGGAGCTGTTTTTT.

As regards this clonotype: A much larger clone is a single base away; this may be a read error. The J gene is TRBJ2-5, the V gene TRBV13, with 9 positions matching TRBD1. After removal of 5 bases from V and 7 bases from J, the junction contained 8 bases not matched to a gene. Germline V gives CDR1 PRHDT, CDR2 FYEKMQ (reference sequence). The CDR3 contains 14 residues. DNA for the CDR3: TGTGCCAGCAGCGGGGGACAGGGAGACGGGACCCAGTACTTC. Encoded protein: CASSGGQGDGTQYF.

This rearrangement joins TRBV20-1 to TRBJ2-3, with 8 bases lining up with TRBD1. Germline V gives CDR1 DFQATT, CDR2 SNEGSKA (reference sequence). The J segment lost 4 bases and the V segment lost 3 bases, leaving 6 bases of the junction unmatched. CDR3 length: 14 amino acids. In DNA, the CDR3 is TGCAGTGCTAGGGACAGGGTGTTTGCAGATACGCAGTATTTT. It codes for CSARDRVFADTQYF.

The DNA for the CDR3 is TGCGCCAGCACCGTAGGGATGGGGAACACTGAAGCTTTCTTT. It encodes CASTVGMGNTEAFF. The chain employs TRBV5-1 and TRBJ1-1; D call uncertain. Trimming stripped 6 bases from V and 1 base from J, with 13 bases between. Germline V lookup: CDR1 SGHRS, CDR2 YFSETQ. The CDR3 is 14 residues long.

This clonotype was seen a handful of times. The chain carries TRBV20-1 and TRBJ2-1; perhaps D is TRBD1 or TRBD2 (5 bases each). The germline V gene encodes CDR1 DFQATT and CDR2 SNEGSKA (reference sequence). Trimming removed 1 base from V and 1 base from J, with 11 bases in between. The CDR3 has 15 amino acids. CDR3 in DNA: TGCAGTGCTAGAGGAGGGGCCTTTTCCTACAATGAGCAGTTCTTC. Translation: CSARGGAFSYNEQFF.

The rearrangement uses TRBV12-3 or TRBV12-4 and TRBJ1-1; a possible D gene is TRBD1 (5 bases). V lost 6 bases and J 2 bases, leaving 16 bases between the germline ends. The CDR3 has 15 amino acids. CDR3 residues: CASRVAAGRNTEAFF. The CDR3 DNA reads TGTGCCAGCAGGGTAGCCGCAGGGAGAAACACTGAAGCTTTCTTT.

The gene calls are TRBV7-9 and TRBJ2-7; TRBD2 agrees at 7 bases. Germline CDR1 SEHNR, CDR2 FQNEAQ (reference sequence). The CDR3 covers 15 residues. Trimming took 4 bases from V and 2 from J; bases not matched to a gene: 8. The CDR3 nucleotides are TGTGCCAGCAGCTCCTTAGCGGGCTCCGCCTACGAGCAGTACTTC. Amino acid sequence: CASSSLAGSAYEQYF.

CDR3: CSAGYYEQYF. CDR3 DNA: TGCAGTGCCGGTTACTATGAGCAGTACTTC. The chain carries TRBV20-1 and TRBJ2-7; no clear D. This CDR3 contains 10 residues. Germline CDR1 reads DFQATT; CDR2 reads SNEGSKA (reference sequence). V was cut by 6 bases and J by 7 bases, with 10 bases left in between.

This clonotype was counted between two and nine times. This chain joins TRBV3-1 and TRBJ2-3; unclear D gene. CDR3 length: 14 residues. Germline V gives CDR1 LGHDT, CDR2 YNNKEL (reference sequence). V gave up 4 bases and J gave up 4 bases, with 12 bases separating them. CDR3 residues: CASSPGPGPDTQYF. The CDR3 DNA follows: TGTGCCAGCAGCCCGGGCCCCGGTCCAGATACGCAGTATTTT.

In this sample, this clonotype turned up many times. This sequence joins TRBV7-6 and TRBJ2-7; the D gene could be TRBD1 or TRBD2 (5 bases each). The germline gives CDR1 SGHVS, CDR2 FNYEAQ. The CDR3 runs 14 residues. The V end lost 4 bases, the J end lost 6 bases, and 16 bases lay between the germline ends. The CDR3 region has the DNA TGTGCCAGCAGCTGGGAGTGGCAGGGCGGCGAGCAGTACTTC. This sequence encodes CASSWEWQGGEQYF.

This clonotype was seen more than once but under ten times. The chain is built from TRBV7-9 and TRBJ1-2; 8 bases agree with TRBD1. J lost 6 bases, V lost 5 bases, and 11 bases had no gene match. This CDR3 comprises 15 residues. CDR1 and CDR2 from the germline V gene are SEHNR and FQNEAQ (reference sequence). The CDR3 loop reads CASSPGQGRLDGYTF. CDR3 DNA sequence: TGTGCCAGCAGCCCCGGACAGGGCCGTTTGGATGGCTACACCTTC.

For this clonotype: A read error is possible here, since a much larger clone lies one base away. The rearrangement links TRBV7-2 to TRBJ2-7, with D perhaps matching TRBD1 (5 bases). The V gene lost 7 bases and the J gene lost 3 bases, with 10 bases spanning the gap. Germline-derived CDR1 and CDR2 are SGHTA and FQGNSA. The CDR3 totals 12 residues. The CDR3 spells CASNDSIYEQYF. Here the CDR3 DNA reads TGTGCCAGCAACGACAGTATCTACGAGCAGTACTTC.

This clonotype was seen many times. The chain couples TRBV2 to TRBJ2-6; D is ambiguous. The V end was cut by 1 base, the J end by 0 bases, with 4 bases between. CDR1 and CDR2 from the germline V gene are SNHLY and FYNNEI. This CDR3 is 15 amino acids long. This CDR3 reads CASSEGPSGANVLTF. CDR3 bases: TGTGCCAGCAGTGAAGGCCCCTCTGGGGCCAACGTCCTGACTTTC.

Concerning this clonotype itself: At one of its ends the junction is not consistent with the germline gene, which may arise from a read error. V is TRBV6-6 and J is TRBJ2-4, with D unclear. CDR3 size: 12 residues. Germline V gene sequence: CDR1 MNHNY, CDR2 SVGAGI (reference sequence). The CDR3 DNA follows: TGTACCAGCAGTCCGGGCTACAATGAGCAGTACTTC. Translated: CTSSPGYNEQYF.

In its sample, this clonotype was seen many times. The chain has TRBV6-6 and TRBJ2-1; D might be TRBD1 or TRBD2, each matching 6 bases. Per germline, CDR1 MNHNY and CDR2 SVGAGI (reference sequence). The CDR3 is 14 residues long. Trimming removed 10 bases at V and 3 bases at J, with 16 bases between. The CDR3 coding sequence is TGTGCCACCACGGGGGCAGGCATCTACAATGAGCAGTTCTTC. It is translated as CATTGAGIYNEQFF.

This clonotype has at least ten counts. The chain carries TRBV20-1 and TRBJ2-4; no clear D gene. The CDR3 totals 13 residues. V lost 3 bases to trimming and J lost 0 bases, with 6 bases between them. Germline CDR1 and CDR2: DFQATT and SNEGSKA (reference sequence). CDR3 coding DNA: TGCAGTGCTAGTCTACTAGCCAAAAACATTCAGTACTTC. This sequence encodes CSASLLAKNIQYF.

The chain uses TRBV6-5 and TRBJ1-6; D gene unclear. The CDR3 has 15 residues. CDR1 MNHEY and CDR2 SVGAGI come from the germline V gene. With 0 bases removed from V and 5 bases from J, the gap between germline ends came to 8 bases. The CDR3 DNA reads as TGTGCCAGCAGTTACTCGTTCAGGCATAATTCACCCCTCCACTTT. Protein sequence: CASSYSFRHNSPLHF.

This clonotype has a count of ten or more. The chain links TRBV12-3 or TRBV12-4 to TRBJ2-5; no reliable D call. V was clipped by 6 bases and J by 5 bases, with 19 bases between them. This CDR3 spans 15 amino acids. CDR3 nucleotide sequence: TGTGCCAGCAGCCCTGAGGAGCCGGTGGTGGAGACCCAGTACTTC. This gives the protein CASSPEEPVVETQYF.